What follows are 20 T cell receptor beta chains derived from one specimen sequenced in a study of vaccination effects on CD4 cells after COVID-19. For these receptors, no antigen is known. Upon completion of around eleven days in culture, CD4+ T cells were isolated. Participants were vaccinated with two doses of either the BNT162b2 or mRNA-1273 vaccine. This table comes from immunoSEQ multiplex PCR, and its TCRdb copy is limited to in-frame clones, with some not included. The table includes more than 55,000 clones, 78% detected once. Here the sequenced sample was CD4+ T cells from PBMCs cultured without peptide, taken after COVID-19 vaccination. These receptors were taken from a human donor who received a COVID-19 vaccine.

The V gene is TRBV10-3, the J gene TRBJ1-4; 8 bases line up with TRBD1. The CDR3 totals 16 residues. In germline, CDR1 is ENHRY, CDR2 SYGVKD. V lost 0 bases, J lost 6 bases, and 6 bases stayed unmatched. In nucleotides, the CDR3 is TGTGCCATCAGTGAGTCCTCGACAGGGGCCGATGAAAAACTGTTTTTT. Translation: CAISESSTGADEKLFF.

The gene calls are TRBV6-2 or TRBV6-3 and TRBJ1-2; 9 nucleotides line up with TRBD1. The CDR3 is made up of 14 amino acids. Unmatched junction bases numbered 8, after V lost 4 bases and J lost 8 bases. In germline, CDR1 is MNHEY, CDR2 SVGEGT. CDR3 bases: TGTGCCAGCAGTTTTACAGGGGGCAGGGTCGGCTACACCTTC. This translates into CASSFTGGRVGYTF.

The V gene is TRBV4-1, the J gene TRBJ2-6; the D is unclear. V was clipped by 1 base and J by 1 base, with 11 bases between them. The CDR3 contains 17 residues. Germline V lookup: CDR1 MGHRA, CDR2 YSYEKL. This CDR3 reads CASSQVEKVSGANVLTF. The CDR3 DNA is TGCGCCAGCAGCCAAGTCGAGAAAGTTTCTGGGGCCAACGTCCTGACTTTC.

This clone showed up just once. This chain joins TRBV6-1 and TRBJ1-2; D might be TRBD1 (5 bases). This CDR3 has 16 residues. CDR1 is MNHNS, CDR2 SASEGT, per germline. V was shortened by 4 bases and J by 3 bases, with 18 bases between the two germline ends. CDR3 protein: CASSGNHWDQDYGYTF. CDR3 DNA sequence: TGTGCCAGCAGTGGTAACCACTGGGACCAAGACTATGGCTACACCTTC.

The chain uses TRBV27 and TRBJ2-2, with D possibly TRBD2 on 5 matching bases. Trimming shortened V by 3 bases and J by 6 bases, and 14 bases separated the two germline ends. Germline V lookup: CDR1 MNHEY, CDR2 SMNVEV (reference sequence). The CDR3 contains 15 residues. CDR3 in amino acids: CASSFLAVGSGELFF. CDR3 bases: TGTGCCAGCAGTTTCCTAGCTGTTGGGTCCGGGGAGCTGTTTTTT.

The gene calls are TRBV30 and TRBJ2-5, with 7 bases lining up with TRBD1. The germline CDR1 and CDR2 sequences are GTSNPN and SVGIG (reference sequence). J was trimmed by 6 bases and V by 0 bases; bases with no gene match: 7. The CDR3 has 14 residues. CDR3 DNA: TGTGCCTGGAGTGTTTATACAGGGGACAAGACCCAGTACTTC. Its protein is CAWSVYTGDKTQYF. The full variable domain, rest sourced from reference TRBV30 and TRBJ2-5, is SQTIHQWPATLVQPVGSPLSLECTVEGTSNPNLYWYRQAAGRGLQLLFYSVGIGQISSEVPQNLSASRPQDRQFILSSKKLLLSDSGFYLCAWSVYTGDKTQYFGPGTRLLVL.

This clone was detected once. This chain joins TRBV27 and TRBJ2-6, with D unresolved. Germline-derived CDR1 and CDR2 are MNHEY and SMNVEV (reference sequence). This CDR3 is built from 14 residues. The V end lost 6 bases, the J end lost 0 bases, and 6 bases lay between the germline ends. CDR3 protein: CASRAISGANVLTF. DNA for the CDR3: TGTGCCAGCAGGGCAATCTCTGGGGCCAACGTCCTGACTTTC.

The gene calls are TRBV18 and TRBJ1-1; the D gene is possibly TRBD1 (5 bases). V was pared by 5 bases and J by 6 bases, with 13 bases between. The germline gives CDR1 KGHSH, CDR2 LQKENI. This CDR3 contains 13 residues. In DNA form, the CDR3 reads TGTGCCAGCTCAACGGACCCAGGGTCTGAAGCTTTCTTT. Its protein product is CASSTDPGSEAFF.

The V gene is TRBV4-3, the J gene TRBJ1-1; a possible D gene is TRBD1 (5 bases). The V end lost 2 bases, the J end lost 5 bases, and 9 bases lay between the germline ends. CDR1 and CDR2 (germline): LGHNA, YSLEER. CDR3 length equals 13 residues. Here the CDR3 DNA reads TGCGCCAGCAGCCAACCAGGGATTACTGAAGCTTTCTTT. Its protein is CASSQPGITEAFF.

CDR3 nucleotide sequence: TGTGCCAGTAGTCGACAGGGGTGGTATGGCTACACCTTC. The encoded protein is CASSRQGWYGYTF. The genes are TRBV19 and TRBJ1-2; 8 bases align to TRBD1. The germline V gene has CDR1 LNHDA and CDR2 SQIVND (reference sequence). Trimming cost V 5 bases and J 5 bases; bases outside gene matches: 4. The CDR3 is 13 residues long.

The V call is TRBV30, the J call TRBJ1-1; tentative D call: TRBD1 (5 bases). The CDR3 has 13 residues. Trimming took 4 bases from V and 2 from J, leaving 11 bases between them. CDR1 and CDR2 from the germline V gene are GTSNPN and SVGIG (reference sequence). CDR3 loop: CAWTYRLNTEAFF. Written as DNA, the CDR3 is TGTGCCTGGACGTACAGGCTAAACACTGAAGCTTTCTTT.

CDR3 loop: CASSPREETQYF. The CDR3 DNA reads as TGTGCCAGCAGCCCTCGGGAGGAGACCCAGTACTTC. The rearrangement joins TRBV3-1 (or the pseudogene TRBV3-2) to TRBJ2-5, with a tentative D call TRBD2 (6 bases). This CDR3 is built from 12 residues. V was clipped by 4 bases and J by 5 bases, with 8 bases between them. CDR1 and CDR2 (germline): LGHDT, YNNKEL (reference sequence).

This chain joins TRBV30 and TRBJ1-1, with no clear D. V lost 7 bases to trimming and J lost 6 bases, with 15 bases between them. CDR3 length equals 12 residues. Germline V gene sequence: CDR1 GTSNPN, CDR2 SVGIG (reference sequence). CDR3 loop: CALIPGAAEAFF. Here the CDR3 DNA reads TGTGCCTTGATTCCAGGAGCCGCTGAAGCTTTCTTT.

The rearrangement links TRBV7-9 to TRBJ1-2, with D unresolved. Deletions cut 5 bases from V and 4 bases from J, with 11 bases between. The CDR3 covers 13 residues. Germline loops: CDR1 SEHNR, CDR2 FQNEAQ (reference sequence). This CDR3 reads CASSPDAFYGYTF. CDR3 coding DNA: TGTGCCAGCAGCCCGGACGCCTTCTATGGCTACACCTTC.

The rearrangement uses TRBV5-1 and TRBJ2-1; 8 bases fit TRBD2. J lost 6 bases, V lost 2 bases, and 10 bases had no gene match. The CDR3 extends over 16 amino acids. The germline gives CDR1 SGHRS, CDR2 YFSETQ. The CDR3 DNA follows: TGCGCCAGCAGCTTCCCCGGTCGGGGGGGCGGCAATGAGCAGTTCTTC. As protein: CASSFPGRGGGNEQFF.

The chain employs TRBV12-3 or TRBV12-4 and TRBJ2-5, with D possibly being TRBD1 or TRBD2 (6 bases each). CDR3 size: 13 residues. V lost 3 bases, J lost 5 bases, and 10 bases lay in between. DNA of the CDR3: TGTGCCAGCAGTTTCGGGGGCCTCGAGACCCAGTACTTC. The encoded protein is CASSFGGLETQYF.

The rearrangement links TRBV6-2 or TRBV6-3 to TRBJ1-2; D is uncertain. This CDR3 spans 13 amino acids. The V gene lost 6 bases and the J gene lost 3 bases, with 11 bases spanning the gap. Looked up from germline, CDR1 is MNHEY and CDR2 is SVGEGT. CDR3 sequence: CASSLGRDYGYTF. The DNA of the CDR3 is TGTGCCAGCAGCCTCGGACGGGACTATGGCTACACCTTC.

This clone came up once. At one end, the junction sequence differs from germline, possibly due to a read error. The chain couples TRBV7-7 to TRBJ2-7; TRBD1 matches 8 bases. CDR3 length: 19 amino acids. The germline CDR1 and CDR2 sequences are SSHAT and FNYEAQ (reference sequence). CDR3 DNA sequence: TGTGCTAGCAGCTTACGGTTCCCTGGCCCGGGACAGGACCTCTACGAGCAGTACTTC. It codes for CASSLRFPGPGQDLYEQYF.

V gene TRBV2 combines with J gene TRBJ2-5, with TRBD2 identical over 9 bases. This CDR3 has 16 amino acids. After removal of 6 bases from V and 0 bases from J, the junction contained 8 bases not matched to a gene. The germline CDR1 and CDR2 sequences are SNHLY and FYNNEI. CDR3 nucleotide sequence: TGTGCCAGCAGGCAAGGGCTAGCGGGAAACCAAGAGACCCAGTACTTC. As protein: CASRQGLAGNQETQYF.

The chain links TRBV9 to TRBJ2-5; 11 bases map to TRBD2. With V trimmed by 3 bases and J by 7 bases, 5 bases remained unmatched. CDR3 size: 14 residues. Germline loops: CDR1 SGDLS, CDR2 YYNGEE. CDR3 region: CASSASGGPPTQYF. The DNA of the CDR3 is TGTGCCAGCAGCGCTAGCGGGGGGCCTCCGACCCAGTACTTC.